This is a list of T cell receptor beta chains from one sample in a study of metastatic and nonmetastatic thyroid tumors. TCRdb re-clonotyped the PCR reads through MiXCR. The table lists 10,000 to 15,000 clones, approximately 30% of them singletons. The specimen was tumor tissue. Receptors originate from a female donor with papillary thyroid cancer or a benign thyroid nodule (not recorded which). Some clones in this sample may be carry-over from other donors' samples. Both conserved end residues are part of each CDR3. The D gene is left open where the match is weak. The size entry is marked missing in some rows and otherwise reads once, few, many or a size class.

J: TRBJ2-3
V: TRBV18
size: many
D: -
DNA: TGTGCCAGCTCACCACGAGAGAGGAAGGATACGCAGTATTTT
CDR3: CASSPRERKDTQYF

J: TRBJ1-1
V: TRBV7-6
size: medium-sized
D: -
DNA: TGTGCCAGCAGCCCCTTCAAAGGAGGGGTCAACACTGAAGCTTTCTTT
CDR3: CASSPFKGGVNTEAFF

J: TRBJ1-3
V: TRBV30
size: medium-sized
D: -
DNA: TGTGCCTGGAGTGTAGACGACCGACACTCTGGAAACACCATATATTTT
CDR3: CAWSVDDRHSGNTIYF

J: TRBJ2-1
V: TRBV6-1
size: -
D: TRBD1
DNA: TGTGCCAGCAACGGGGACAGGGGAAATGAGCAGTTCTTC
CDR3: CASNGDRGNEQFF

J: TRBJ2-1
V: TRBV9
size: -
D: TRBD2
DNA: TGTGCCAGCAGCTCACCGGGACTAGGTATCCGTGAGCAGTTCTTC
CDR3: CASSSPGLGIREQFF

J: TRBJ2-1
V: TRBV10-1
size: many
D: TRBD2
DNA: TGCGCCAGCAGCGAAACCCCCGGGACTACGCGGGATGGGCAGTTCTTC
CDR3: CASSETPGTTRDGQFF

J: TRBJ1-4
V: TRBV7-9
size: many
D: -
DNA: TGTGCCAGCAGCTTAGGCCAGGGAGGAGAAAAACTGTTTTTT
CDR3: CASSLGQGGEKLFF

J: TRBJ1-1
V: TRBV6-1
size: -
D: -
DNA: TGTGCCAGCAGATCGACATTCGGTTCCACTGAAGCTTTCTTT
CDR3: CASRSTFGSTEAFF

J: TRBJ2-1
V: TRBV5-1
size: -
D: TRBD1
DNA: TGCGCCAGCAGCGTCGTTTACAGGGGGCTTGGCAATGAGCAGTTCTTC
CDR3: CASSVVYRGLGNEQFF

J: TRBJ2-7
V: TRBV30
size: -
D: -
DNA: TGTGCCTGGAACCCTAACGGGAGTCCGCAGTACTTC
CDR3: CAWNPNGSPQYF

J: TRBJ1-2
V: TRBV6-1
size: few
D: TRBD1
DNA: TGTGCCAGCAGTGAGGGGCAGGGGGTCTATGGCTACACCTTC
CDR3: CASSEGQGVYGYTF

J: TRBJ2-2
V: TRBV5-1
size: -
D: TRBD2
DNA: TGCGCCAGCAGGCCGACTAGCGGGGCGAGCACCGGGGAGCTGTTTTTT
CDR3: CASRPTSGASTGELFF

J: TRBJ1-6
V: TRBV5-1
size: -
D: TRBD1
DNA: TGCGCCAGCAGACCGGGACAGGTTAATTCACCCCTCCACTTT
CDR3: CASRPGQVNSPLHF

J: TRBJ1-6
V: TRBV5-1
size: -
D: -
DNA: TGCGCCAGCAGCCGGGGAAATAATTCACCCCTCCACTTT
CDR3: CASSRGNNSPLHF

J: TRBJ2-1
V: TRBV11-1
size: few
D: -
DNA: TGTGCCAGCAGCCCCCGGGAGTACAATGAGCAGTTCTTC
CDR3: CASSPREYNEQFF

J: TRBJ2-7
V: TRBV6-1
size: medium-sized
D: TRBD1
DNA: TGTGCCAGCAGTAGGGACAGGGGCTACGAGCAGTACTTC
CDR3: CASSRDRGYEQYF

J: TRBJ1-2
V: TRBV25-1
size: many
D: TRBD1
DNA: TGTGCCAGCAGTACGCCGGGACAGGGACCCTTGGGCTATGGCTACACCTTC
CDR3: CASSTPGQGPLGYGYTF

J: TRBJ2-7
V: TRBV6-5
size: few
D: -
DNA: TGTGCCAGCAGTTATCGGAGGGTCGTGCGTGAAGTCCACGATCAGTACTTC
CDR3: CASSYRRVVREVHDQYF

J: TRBJ2-7
V: TRBV28
size: few
D: TRBD1
DNA: TGTGCCAGCAGGCGCCAGGACAGGGGATACGATGAGCAGTACTTC
CDR3: CASRRQDRGYDEQYF

J: TRBJ1-4
V: TRBV19
size: -
D: -
DNA: TGTGCCAGTGCAGGGTCTGCAACTAATGAAAAACTGTTTTTT
CDR3: CASAGSATNEKLFF

J: TRBJ1-6
V: TRBV10-3
size: many
D: -
DNA: TGTGCCATCAGTGAGTCTAGTGGACTTTCACCCCTCCACTTT
CDR3: CAISESSGLSPLHF

J: TRBJ2-1
V: TRBV5-1
size: medium-sized
D: -
DNA: TGCGCCAGCAGCTTGGACATCCTTTACAATGAGCAGTTCTTC
CDR3: CASSLDILYNEQFF

J: TRBJ2-2
V: TRBV4-1
size: many
D: -
DNA: TGCGCCAGCAGCCAAGATAGTGGGACCGGGGAGCTGTTTTTT
CDR3: CASSQDSGTGELFF

J: TRBJ1-6
V: TRBV27
size: medium-sized
D: -
DNA: TGTGCCAGCGCCCTGGGCGGGAATAATTCACCCCTCCACTTT
CDR3: CASALGGNNSPLHF

J: TRBJ2-7
V: TRBV11-2
size: -
D: -
DNA: TGTGCCAGCAGCCCAGGGGACTCAAGCTCCTACGAGCAGTACTTC
CDR3: CASSPGDSSSYEQYF

J: TRBJ2-7
V: TRBV7-6
size: medium-sized
D: -
DNA: TGTGCCAGCAGCTTAGCGGGTACCTATGCGCAGTACTTC
CDR3: CASSLAGTYAQYF

J: TRBJ1-5
V: TRBV6-1
size: few
D: -
DNA: TGTGCCAGCACCCCCCCGGTCGACCTCAATCAGCCCCAGCATTTT
CDR3: CASTPPVDLNQPQHF

J: TRBJ2-7
V: TRBV2
size: many
D: -
DNA: TGTGCCAGCAGGACACAAGCCTACGAGCAGTACTTC
CDR3: CASRTQAYEQYF

J: TRBJ2-1
V: TRBV4-1
size: -
D: -
DNA: TGCGCCAGCAGCCAAGTGGTTCGCCGTTTCAATGAGCAGTTCTTC
CDR3: CASSQVVRRFNEQFF

J: TRBJ1-2
V: TRBV20-1
size: many
D: -
DNA: TGCAGTGCTAGACTTCAGGGCTCTCTTAACTATGGCTACACCTTC
CDR3: CSARLQGSLNYGYTF

J: TRBJ2-7
V: TRBV6-1
size: medium-sized
D: -
DNA: TGTGCCATTTCCACAGGGATCGGATACGAGCAGTACTTC
CDR3: CAISTGIGYEQYF

J: TRBJ1-1
V: TRBV18
size: medium-sized
D: TRBD1
DNA: TGTGCCAGCTCACCAGACAGGGGGCGGGACACTGAAGCTTTCTTT
CDR3: CASSPDRGRDTEAFF

J: TRBJ2-7
V: TRBV12-3/TRBV12-4
size: -
D: -
DNA: TGTGCCAGCAGGGACGACAGCTACTACGAGCAGTACTTC
CDR3: CASRDDSYYEQYF

J: TRBJ2-7
V: TRBV30
size: -
D: -
DNA: TGTGCCTGGAGTAGTGATAGGGGTTGGGGGTACGAGCAGTACTTC
CDR3: CAWSSDRGWGYEQYF

J: TRBJ2-2
V: TRBV4-2
size: -
D: -
DNA: TGTGCCAGCAGCCAAAGACACGACACCGGGGAGCTGTTTTTT
CDR3: CASSQRHDTGELFF

J: TRBJ2-7
V: TRBV30
size: -
D: -
DNA: TGTGCCTGGGGGTGGCCAATAGCTCGAGGGATCTACGAGCAGTACTTC
CDR3: CAWGWPIARGIYEQYF

J: TRBJ1-5
V: TRBV6-4
size: many
D: TRBD1
DNA: TGTGCCAGCAGTGACCATACGGAGGACAGGGGGCGAAAGCAGCCCCAGCATTTT
CDR3: CASSDHTEDRGRKQPQHF

J: TRBJ2-7
V: TRBV28
size: many
D: -
DNA: TGTGCCAGCAGTTTTAAACTAGCCAACTACGAGCAGTACTTC
CDR3: CASSFKLANYEQYF